The 27 T cell receptor beta chains given below trace back to one sample, sequenced in a study of cytomegalovirus exposure and HLA in healthy donors. Use of 60 Vbeta and 13 Jbeta primers characterized the PCR. Sequencing was performed with immunoSEQ multiplex PCR; in TCRdb, only in-frame clones are kept and a portion is missing. Counted here are 200,000 to 250,000 clones, 75% to 90% occurring once; the ten biggest clones make up about 2.5%. Sequenced sample: PBMCs. The receptors come from a woman aged 40 to 50 in good health and CMV-seronegative.

This chain joins TRBV28 and TRBJ1-3; D remains unclear. The V end was cut by 2 bases, the J end by 0 bases, with 2 bases between. Germline CDR1 is MDHEN and CDR2 is SYDVKM. The CDR3 covers 13 residues. CDR3 in DNA: TGTGCCAGCAGTTTACTCTCTGGAAACACCATATATTTT. It encodes CASSLLSGNTIYF.

This chain joins TRBV29-1 and TRBJ2-7; D possibly corresponds to TRBD1 (5 bases). The CDR3 has 15 amino acids. Trimming pared 0 bases from V and 3 bases from J, leaving 15 bases between. CDR1 is SQVTM, CDR2 ANQGSEA, per germline. CDR3 nucleotide sequence: TGCAGCGTTGAAGATCCCAGGGCAAGAAACTACGAGCAGTACTTC. This sequence encodes CSVEDPRARNYEQYF.

V and J are TRBV19 and TRBJ1-3; 8 positions agree with TRBD1. V trimming: 8 bases; J trimming: 0 bases; junction bases outside the gene matches: 12. The CDR3 has 17 residues. Per the germline V gene, CDR1 is LNHDA and CDR2 is SQIVND (reference sequence). CDR3 loop: CASFAPRQGISGNTIYF. CDR3 DNA: TGTGCCAGTTTCGCTCCACGACAGGGGATCTCTGGAAACACCATATATTTT.

This chain connects TRBV4-2 to TRBJ1-2; D may be TRBD1 (5 bases). Between the trimmed V and J ends, which lost 0 bases and 3 bases, there was a span of 14 bases. This CDR3 comprises 16 residues. Germline V gives CDR1 LGHNA, CDR2 YNFKEQ. CDR3 residues: CASSQDRRGVDYGYTF. The CDR3 DNA reads as TGTGCCAGCAGCCAAGATAGGCGGGGGGTTGACTATGGCTACACCTTC.

The chain carries TRBV11-2 and TRBJ2-7; 7 bases align to TRBD2. The germline CDR1 and CDR2 sequences are SGHAT and FQNNGV. J was trimmed by 3 bases and V by 8 bases; bases with no gene match: 7. This CDR3 comprises 13 residues. The CDR3 sequence: CASGWGRGYEQYF. CDR3 nucleotides: TGTGCCAGCGGGTGGGGGAGGGGCTACGAGCAGTACTTC.

This chain links TRBV10-3 with TRBJ1-1; D is unclear. The germline CDR1 and CDR2 sequences are ENHRY and SYGVKD. V lost 6 bases to trimming and J lost 5 bases, with 13 bases between them. CDR3 length: 13 residues. In DNA, the CDR3 is TGTGCCATCAGGAGAAAACAGCTTACTGAAGCTTTCTTT. Protein sequence: CAIRRKQLTEAFF.

The chain couples TRBV28 to TRBJ2-6; the D gene is possibly TRBD1 (6 bases). Germline assignment: CDR1 MDHEN and CDR2 SYDVKM. The CDR3 length is 18 residues. Trimming left V 3 bases short and J 0 bases short, with 15 bases between. The CDR3 nucleotides are TGTGCCAGCAGTTTCTCAGGGACATGGGTCTCTGGGGCCAACGTCCTGACTTTC. Protein product: CASSFSGTWVSGANVLTF. Together with reference TRBV28 and TRBJ2-6, the CDR3 gives the full variable domain: DVKVTQSSRYLVKRTGEKVFLECVQDMDHENMFWYRQDPGLGLRLIYFSYDVKMKEKGDIPEGYSVSREKKERFSLILESASTNQTSMYLCASSFSGTWVSGANVLTFGAGSRLTVL.

V and J are TRBV5-6 and TRBJ2-1; 9 positions agree with TRBD1. The ends lost 7 bases at V and 5 bases at J; junction bases unmatched: 7. The CDR3 is made up of 14 amino acids. CDR1 is SGHDT and CDR2 is YYEEEE in the germline V gene. CDR3 nucleotides: TGTGCCAGCTACAGGGGGCAAATCCACAATGAGCAGTTCTTC. Translated: CASYRGQIHNEQFF.

The gene calls are TRBV7-7 and TRBJ1-5; 8 nucleotides line up with TRBD1. The germline V gene encodes CDR1 SSHAT and CDR2 FNYEAQ (reference sequence). CDR3 length: 19 residues. V gave up 5 bases and J gave up 6 bases; unmatched junction bases: 21. The CDR3 DNA follows: TGTGCCAGCAGCCGCAAAACCGTTGACAGGGGATACGGGGGTCAGCCCCAGCATTTT. It specifies CASSRKTVDRGYGGQPQHF. Full variable domain (missing parts from reference TRBV7-7 and TRBJ1-5): GAGVSQSPRYKVTKRGQDVTLRCDPISSHATLYWYQQALGQGPEFLTYFNYEAQPDKSGLPSDRFSAERPEGSISTLTIQRTEQRDSAMYRCASSRKTVDRGYGGQPQHFGDGTRLSIL.

V gene TRBV9 combines with J gene TRBJ1-4; D gene unclear. CDR3 length: 16 residues. V was trimmed by 4 bases and J by 6 bases, leaving 19 bases between them. Germline CDR1 reads SGDLS; CDR2 reads YYNGEE. CDR3: CASSSGRGSRDEKLFF. Here the CDR3 DNA reads TGTGCCAGCAGCTCCGGGAGAGGTAGTCGTGATGAAAAACTGTTTTTT.

The genes are TRBV29-1 and TRBJ1-2, with 7 bases lining up with TRBD1. CDR1 SQVTM and CDR2 ANQGSEA come from the germline V gene. The CDR3 totals 14 residues. V was pared by 7 bases and J by 1 base, with 9 bases of the junction left unmatched. Written as DNA, the CDR3 is TGCAGCGCAAATCAGGGGGAATTTAACTATGGCTACACCTTC. Encoded protein: CSANQGEFNYGYTF.

This sequence joins TRBV5-1 and TRBJ2-3, with a tentative D call TRBD2 (5 bases). Germline CDR1 SGHRS, CDR2 YFSETQ. The V gene lost 4 bases and the J gene lost 0 bases, with 18 bases spanning the gap. This CDR3 spans 17 amino acids. In DNA form, the CDR3 reads TGCGCCAGCAGCGGCTCGGGGTTGCGGATGAGCACAGATACGCAGTATTTT. Its protein is CASSGSGLRMSTDTQYF.

The rearrangement links TRBV27 to TRBJ2-7; TRBD1 might be the D (6 bases). In germline, CDR1 is MNHEY, CDR2 SMNVEV (reference sequence). The V gene lost 7 bases and the J gene lost 6 bases, with 10 bases spanning the gap. The CDR3 spans 11 residues. The CDR3: CASTQGGEQYF. DNA for the CDR3: TGTGCCAGCACCCAAGGGGGCGAGCAGTACTTC.

This clone has just one count. The V and J genes are TRBV2 and TRBJ2-1, with 7 nucleotides matching TRBD2. Per the germline V gene, CDR1 is SNHLY and CDR2 is FYNNEI. V was clipped by 0 bases and J by 0 bases; unmatched bases: 8. This CDR3 region has 18 residues. DNA of the CDR3: TGTGCCAGCAGTGAAGCGCTTCTAGCGGATAGCTCCTACAATGAGCAGTTCTTC. Encoded protein: CASSEALLADSSYNEQFF.

This chain joins TRBV19 and TRBJ2-1, with D unresolved. V lost 3 bases and J lost 5, with 5 bases in between. From germline, CDR1 is LNHDA and CDR2 SQIVND (reference sequence). The CDR3 sequence is 12 residues long. In DNA form, the CDR3 reads TGTGCCAGTAGTATTAATGACAATGAGCAGTTCTTC. It codes for CASSINDNEQFF.

The chain has TRBV6-5 and TRBJ1-2; 9 positions match TRBD1. J was trimmed by 5 bases and V by 6 bases; bases with no gene match: 10. The CDR3 runs 15 residues. The germline CDR1 and CDR2 sequences are MNHEY and SVGAGI. DNA of the CDR3: TGTGCCAGCAGGATGACCTACAGGGGGCCTTATGGCTACACCTTC. Its protein product is CASRMTYRGPYGYTF.

The V call is TRBV30, the J call TRBJ2-2; 16 bases agree with TRBD2. V lost 4 bases, J lost 6 bases, and 11 bases stayed unmatched. The V gene's germline CDR1 is GTSNPN and CDR2 SVGIG (reference sequence). The CDR3 covers 18 residues. The CDR3 coding sequence is TGTGCCTGGACCCGGGGACTAGCGGGAGGGTTCGGGCCCGGGGAGCTGTTTTTT. Translated, it gives CAWTRGLAGGFGPGELFF.

This chain connects TRBV27 to TRBJ2-6; perhaps TRBD2 as D (5 bases). Germline values: CDR1 MNHEY, CDR2 SMNVEV (reference sequence). The CDR3 length is 17 residues. Trimming stripped 5 bases from V and 2 bases from J, with 16 bases between. The CDR3 DNA reads TGTGCCAGCAGTACCCCGACCGGGATGGCTGGGGCCAACGTCCTGACTTTC. Its protein product is CASSTPTGMAGANVLTF.

The rearrangement joins TRBV2 to TRBJ1-2, with D hard to call. The germline CDR1 and CDR2 sequences are SNHLY and FYNNEI. This CDR3 region has 14 residues. V dropped 0 bases and J dropped 4 bases, with 9 bases sitting between them. The DNA of the CDR3 is TGTGCCAGCAGTGAAGCTGACAAGCTCTATGGCTACACCTTC. Its protein is CASSEADKLYGYTF. The variable domain in full, with the rest retrieved from reference TRBV2 and TRBJ1-2, is EPEVTQTPSHQVTQMGQEVILRCVPISNHLYFYWYRQILGQKVEFLVSFYNNEISEKSEIFDDQFSVERPDGSNFTLKIRSTKLEDSAMYFCASSEADKLYGYTFGSGTRLTVV.

The chain joins TRBV11-3 to TRBJ2-1; 10 nucleotides align to TRBD2. V shed 3 bases, J shed 5 bases, and the junction held 4 bases outside the gene matches. The CDR3 contains 15 residues. CDR1 is SGHNT and CDR2 is YENEEA in the germline V gene. CDR3 loop: CASSLGTSVNNEQFF. The CDR3 DNA reads TGTGCCAGCAGCTTGGGGACTAGCGTTAACAATGAGCAGTTCTTC.

The chain couples TRBV4-2 to TRBJ2-7; D is ambiguous. CDR1 is LGHNA and CDR2 is YNFKEQ in the germline V gene. The V and J ends lost 3 bases and 2 bases respectively, with 14 bases between them. The CDR3 spans 15 residues. The CDR3 DNA is TGTGCCAGCAGCCAGGATAGTGGGCCAGCCTACGAGCAGTACTTC. This gives the protein CASSQDSGPAYEQYF.

The chain employs TRBV5-1 and TRBJ1-1, with 8 bases fitting TRBD1. J lost 1 base, V lost 4 bases, and 6 bases had no gene match. The germline V gene has CDR1 SGHRS and CDR2 YFSETQ. The CDR3 runs 15 residues. CDR3 nucleotides: TGCGCCAGCAGCGCCTTACAGGGGGGGAACACTGAAGCTTTCTTT. Its translation: CASSALQGGNTEAFF. Based on the CDR3 plus reference TRBV5-1 and TRBJ1-1, the full variable domain is KAGVTQTPRYLIKTRGQQVTLSCSPISGHRSVSWYQQTPGQGLQFLFEYFSETQRNKGNFPGRFSGRQFSNSRSEMNVSTLELGDSALYLCASSALQGGNTEAFFGQGTRLTVV.

This rearrangement joins TRBV10-3 to TRBJ2-5; 8 bases match TRBD2. V was clipped by 3 bases and J by 5 bases; unmatched bases: 8. The CDR3 loop spans 15 amino acids. Germline V lookup: CDR1 ENHRY, CDR2 SYGVKD. CDR3 sequence: CAISDTGLVRETQYF. CDR3 nucleotide sequence: TGTGCCATCAGTGACACGGGACTAGTGAGGGAGACCCAGTACTTC.

In this sample, this clone turned up a few times. This CDR3 reads CASSFSVNLKYF. The CDR3 DNA reads as TGTGCCAGCAGCTTCTCTGTCAACTTAAAGTATTTT. J is TRBJ2-3 and V is TRBV7-2; D is undetermined. V lost 3 bases and J lost 13, with 14 bases in between. The CDR3 runs to 12 residues. Germline lookup yields CDR1 SGHTA and CDR2 FQGNSA.

This chain uses TRBV7-6 with TRBJ2-5, with D possibly matching TRBD2 (6 bases). There are 11 residues in the CDR3. V lost 2 bases and J lost 11, with 9 bases in between. Germline V CDR1 and CDR2: SGHVS, FNYEAQ. DNA for the CDR3: TGTGCCAGCAGCTTATCCCGGGAGCAGTACTTC. Encoded protein: CASSLSREQYF.

The J gene is TRBJ1-3, the V gene TRBV19; D remains ambiguous. The CDR3 covers 15 residues. Germline CDR1 and CDR2: LNHDA and SQIVND (reference sequence). Trimming stripped 6 bases from V and 0 bases from J, with 12 bases between. CDR3 sequence: CASSRTDYSGNTIYF. CDR3 nucleotides: TGTGCCAGTAGCAGGACGGACTACTCTGGAAACACCATATATTTT.

V and J are TRBV7-2 and TRBJ2-1; 8 nucleotides align to TRBD2. CDR3 length: 13 amino acids. The germline gives CDR1 SGHTA, CDR2 FQGNSA. Losses at the gene ends were 3 bases for V and 5 bases for J; bases not matched to a gene: 0. In DNA form, the CDR3 reads TGTGCCAGCAGCTTTAGCGGGAACAATGAGCAGTTCTTC. The encoded protein is CASSFSGNNEQFF.